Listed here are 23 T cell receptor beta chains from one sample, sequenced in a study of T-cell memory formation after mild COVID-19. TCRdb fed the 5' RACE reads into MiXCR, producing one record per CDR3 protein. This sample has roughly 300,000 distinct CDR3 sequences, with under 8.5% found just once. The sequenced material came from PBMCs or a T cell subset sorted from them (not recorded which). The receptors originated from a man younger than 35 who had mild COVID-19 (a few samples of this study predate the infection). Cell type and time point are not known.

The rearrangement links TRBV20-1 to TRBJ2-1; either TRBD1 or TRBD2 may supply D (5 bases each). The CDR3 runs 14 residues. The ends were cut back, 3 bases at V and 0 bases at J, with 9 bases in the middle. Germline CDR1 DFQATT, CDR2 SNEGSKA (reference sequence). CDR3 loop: CSARSGSSYNEQFF. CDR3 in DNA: TGCAGTGCTAGGTCAGGGAGCTCCTACAATGAGCAGTTCTTC.

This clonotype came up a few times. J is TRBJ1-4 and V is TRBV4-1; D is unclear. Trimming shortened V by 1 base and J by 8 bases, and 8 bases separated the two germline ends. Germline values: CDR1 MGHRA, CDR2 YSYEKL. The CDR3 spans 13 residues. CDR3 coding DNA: TGCGCCAGCAGCCAAGTGTGGGGAGAAAAACTGTTTTTT. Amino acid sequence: CASSQVWGEKLFF.

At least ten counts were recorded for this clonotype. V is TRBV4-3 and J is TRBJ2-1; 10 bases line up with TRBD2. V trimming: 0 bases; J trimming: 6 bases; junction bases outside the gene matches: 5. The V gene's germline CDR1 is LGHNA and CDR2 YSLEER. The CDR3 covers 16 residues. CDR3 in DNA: TGCGCCAGCAGCCAAGAGCTAGCGGGGGAAGGCAATGAGCAGTTCTTC. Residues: CASSQELAGEGNEQFF.

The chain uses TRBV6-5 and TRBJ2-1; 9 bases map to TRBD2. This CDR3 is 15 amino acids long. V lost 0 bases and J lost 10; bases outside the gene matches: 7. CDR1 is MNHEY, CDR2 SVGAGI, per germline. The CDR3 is CASSYSLFTSGEQFF. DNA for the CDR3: TGTGCCAGCAGTTACTCGCTATTTACTAGCGGGGAGCAGTTCTTC.

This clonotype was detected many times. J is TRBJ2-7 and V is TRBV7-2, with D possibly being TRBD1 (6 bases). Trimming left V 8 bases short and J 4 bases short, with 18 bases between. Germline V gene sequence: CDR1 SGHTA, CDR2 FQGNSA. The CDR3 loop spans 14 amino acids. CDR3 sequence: CASSIGTQQYEQYF. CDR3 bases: TGTGCCAGCTCCATCGGGACACAACAATACGAGCAGTACTTC.

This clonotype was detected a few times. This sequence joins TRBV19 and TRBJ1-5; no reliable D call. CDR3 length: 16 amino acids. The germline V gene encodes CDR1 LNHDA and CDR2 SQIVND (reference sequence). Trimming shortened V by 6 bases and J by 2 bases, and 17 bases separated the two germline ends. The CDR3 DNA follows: TGTGCCAGTAGCGGAGCGGTCGGCCTTGGCAATCAGCCCCAGCATTTT. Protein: CASSGAVGLGNQPQHF.

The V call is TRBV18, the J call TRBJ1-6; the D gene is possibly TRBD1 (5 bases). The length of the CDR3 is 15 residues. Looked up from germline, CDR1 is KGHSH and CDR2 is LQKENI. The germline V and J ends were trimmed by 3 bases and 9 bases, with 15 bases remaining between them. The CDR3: CASSPEGQGGSPLHF. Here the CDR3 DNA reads TGTGCCAGCTCACCCGAGGGTCAGGGTGGTTCACCCCTCCACTTT.

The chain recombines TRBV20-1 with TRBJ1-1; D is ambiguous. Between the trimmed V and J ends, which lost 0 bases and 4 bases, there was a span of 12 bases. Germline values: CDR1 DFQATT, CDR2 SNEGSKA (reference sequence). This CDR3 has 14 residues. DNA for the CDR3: TGCAGTGCTAGAGATGCCCTGGTCCTCACTGAAGCTTTCTTT. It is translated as CSARDALVLTEAFF.

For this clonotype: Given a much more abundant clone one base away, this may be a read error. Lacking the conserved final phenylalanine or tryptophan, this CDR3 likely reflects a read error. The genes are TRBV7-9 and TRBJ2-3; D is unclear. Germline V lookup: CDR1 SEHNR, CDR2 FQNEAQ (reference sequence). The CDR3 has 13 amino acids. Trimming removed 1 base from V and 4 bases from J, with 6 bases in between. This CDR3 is CASSLEWADTQYY. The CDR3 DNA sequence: TGTGCCAGCAGCTTAGAGTGGGCAGATACGCAGTATTAT.

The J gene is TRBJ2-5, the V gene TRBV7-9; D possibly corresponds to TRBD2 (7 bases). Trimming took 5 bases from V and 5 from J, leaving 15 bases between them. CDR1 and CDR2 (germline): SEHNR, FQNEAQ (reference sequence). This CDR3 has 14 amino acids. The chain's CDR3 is CASSRRGGLETQYF. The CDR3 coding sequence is TGTGCCAGCAGCCGGAGGGGGGGCCTGGAGACCCAGTACTTC.

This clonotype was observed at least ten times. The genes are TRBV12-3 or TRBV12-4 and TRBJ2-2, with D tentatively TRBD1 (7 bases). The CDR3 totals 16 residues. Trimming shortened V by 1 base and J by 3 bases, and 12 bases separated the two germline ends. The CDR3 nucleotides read TGTGCCAGCAGTTTAGTCGCAGGGGGGTACACCGGGGAGCTGTTTTTT. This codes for CASSLVAGGYTGELFF.

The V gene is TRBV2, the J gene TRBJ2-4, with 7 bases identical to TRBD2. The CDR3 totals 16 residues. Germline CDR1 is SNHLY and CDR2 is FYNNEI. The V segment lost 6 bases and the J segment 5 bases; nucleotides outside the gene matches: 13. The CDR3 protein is CASSGIISGTQNIQYF. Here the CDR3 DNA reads TGTGCCAGCAGCGGGATAATAAGCGGGACCCAAAACATTCAGTACTTC.

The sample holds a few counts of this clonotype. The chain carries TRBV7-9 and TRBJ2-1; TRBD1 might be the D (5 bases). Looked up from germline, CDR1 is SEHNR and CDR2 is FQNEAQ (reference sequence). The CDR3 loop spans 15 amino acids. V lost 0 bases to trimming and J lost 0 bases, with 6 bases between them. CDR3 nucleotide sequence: TGTGCCAGCAGCTTAGCCCAGGGCTCCTACAATGAGCAGTTCTTC. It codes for CASSLAQGSYNEQFF.

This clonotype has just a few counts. The CDR3 here is CASSSYDGHSGNTIYF. The CDR3 DNA reads TGTGCCAGCAGCTCCTACGACGGACACTCTGGAAACACCATATATTTT. The rearrangement joins TRBV13 to TRBJ1-3; a weak D match, TRBD1 (5 bases). Trimming removed 4 bases from V and 0 bases from J, with 13 bases in between. Germline lookup yields CDR1 PRHDT and CDR2 FYEKMQ (reference sequence). The length of the CDR3 is 16 residues.

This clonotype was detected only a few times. As DNA, the CDR3 is TGCAGTGCCGGGACAGGGAACGGGGAGCTGTTTTTT. Amino acids: CSAGTGNGELFF. The chain is built from TRBV29-1 and TRBJ2-2, with 9 bases that match TRBD1. CDR1 is SQVTM and CDR2 is ANQGSEA in the germline V gene. There are 12 residues in the CDR3.

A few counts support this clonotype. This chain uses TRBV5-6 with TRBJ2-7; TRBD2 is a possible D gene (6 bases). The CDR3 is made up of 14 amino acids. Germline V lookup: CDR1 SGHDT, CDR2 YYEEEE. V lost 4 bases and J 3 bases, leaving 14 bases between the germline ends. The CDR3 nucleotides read TGTGCCAGCAGCCCACGGCCGGGGGACTACGAGCAGTACTTC. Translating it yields CASSPRPGDYEQYF.

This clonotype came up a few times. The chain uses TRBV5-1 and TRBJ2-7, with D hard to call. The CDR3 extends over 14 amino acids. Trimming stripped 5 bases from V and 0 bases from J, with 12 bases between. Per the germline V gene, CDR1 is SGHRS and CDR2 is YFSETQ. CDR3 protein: CASSQGPISYEQYF. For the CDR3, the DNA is TGCGCCAGCAGTCAAGGACCGATCTCCTACGAGCAGTACTTC.

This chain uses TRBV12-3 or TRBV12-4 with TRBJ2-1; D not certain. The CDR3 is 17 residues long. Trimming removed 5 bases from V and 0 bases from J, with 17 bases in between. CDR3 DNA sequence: TGTGCCAGCAGTCCCCCTGGCGCGTCCAGCTCCTACAATGAGCAGTTCTTC. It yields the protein CASSPPGASSSYNEQFF.

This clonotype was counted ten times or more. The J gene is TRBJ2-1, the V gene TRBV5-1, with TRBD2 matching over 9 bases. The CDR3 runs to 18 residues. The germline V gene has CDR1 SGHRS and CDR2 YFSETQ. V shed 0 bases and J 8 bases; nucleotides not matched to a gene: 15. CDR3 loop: CASSLEVNKRGASYEQFF. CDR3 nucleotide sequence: TGCGCCAGCAGCTTGGAGGTGAACAAGCGGGGGGCTTCATATGAGCAGTTCTTC.

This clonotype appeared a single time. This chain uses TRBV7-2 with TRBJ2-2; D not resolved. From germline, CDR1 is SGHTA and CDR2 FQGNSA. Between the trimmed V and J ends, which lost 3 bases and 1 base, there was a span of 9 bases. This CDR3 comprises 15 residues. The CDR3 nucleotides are TGTGCCAGCAGCTTGTCGCTGGGGAACACCGGGGAGCTGTTTTTT. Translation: CASSLSLGNTGELFF.

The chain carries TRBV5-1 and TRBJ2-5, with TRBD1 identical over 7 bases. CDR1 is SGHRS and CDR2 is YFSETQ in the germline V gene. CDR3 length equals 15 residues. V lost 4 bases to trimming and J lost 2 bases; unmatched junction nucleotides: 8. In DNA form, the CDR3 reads TGCGCCAGCAGCCGTCGAACAGGGGCACAAGAGACCCAGTACTTC. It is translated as CASSRRTGAQETQYF.

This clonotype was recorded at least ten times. The CDR3 protein is CASIMSPRETQYF. For the CDR3, the DNA is TGTGCCAGCATCATGAGTCCGAGAGAGACCCAGTACTTC. The chain uses TRBV5-5 and TRBJ2-5; no clear D gene. Per germline, CDR1 SGHKS and CDR2 YYEKEE (reference sequence). The CDR3 has 13 residues. V was shortened by 6 bases and J by 4 bases, with 13 bases between the two germline ends.

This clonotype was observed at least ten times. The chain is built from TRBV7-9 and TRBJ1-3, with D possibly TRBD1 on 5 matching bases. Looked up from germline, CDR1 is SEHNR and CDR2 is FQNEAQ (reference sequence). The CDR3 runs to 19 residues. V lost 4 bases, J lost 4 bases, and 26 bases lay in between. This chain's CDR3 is CASSSHGVFFGTAGNTIYF. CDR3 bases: TGTGCCAGCAGCTCCCACGGGGTATTTTTTGGGACCGCAGGAAACACCATATATTTT.